This entry features one TCR beta chain sequence. Assay: immunoSEQ multiplex PCR; the TCRdb copy retains only in-frame clones and omits some. The top ten hold approximately 15% of the sample, which has 65,000 to 70,000 clones, approximately 79% seen once. Germline CDR1 and CDR2: SGHRS and YFSETQ. The CDR3 length is 16 residues. The V end lost 3 bases, the J end lost 2 bases, and 17 bases lay between the germline ends. These data come from a study of blood T cell repertoires in COVID-19. Turning to the study itself: The United States, Italy and Spain provided the acute and convalescent COVID-19 samples. From T cells, B-cell-depleted T cells, or PBMCs came the material, which was cDNA or gDNA.

The rearrangement uses TRBV5-1 and TRBJ2-5, with a tentative D call TRBD2 (6 bases). Sequencing was carried out using peripheral blood. The TCR originated in a man between 60 and 75 years old with acute or convalescent COVID-19. The CDR3 DNA reads TGCGCCAGCAGCTCGGGGGTCTCACACACACAAGAGACCCAGTACTTC. Its protein is CASSSGVSHTQETQYF.